Given below is one TCR beta chain in context. Its antigen is unknown. The CDR3 runs 15 residues. Trimming removed 6 bases from V and 2 bases from J; junction bases left unmatched: 5. The germline V gene has CDR1 SNHLY and CDR2 FYNNEI. The method was immunoSEQ multiplex PCR; TCRdb's version includes in-frame clones alone and lacks a portion of them. The data contain around 340,000 clones, around nine tenths of them singletons. Treatment specified: some 20 received Ad26.COV2.S at low or high dose, single or two shots; 5 received placebo; per-sample allocation not given. Vaccine and placebo recipients were sampled on day 63 after the first injection. Boston supplied an adult donor aged 18-55 years. The source of the sample is a study of Ad26.COV2.S vaccination and SARS-CoV-2 variants. Study conclusions and caveats: Breadth measured for non-spike TCRs was similar across vaccine and placebo recipients. Placebo recipients had lower spike-specific TCR breadth than vaccine recipients.

The sequence was collected from a person between 18 and 60 years old who received the Ad26.COV2.S COVID-19 vaccine or a placebo. The chain has TRBV2 and TRBJ2-1; TRBD2 matches at 9 bases. This specimen consisted of peripheral blood, obtained in a trial of Ad26.COV2.S vaccine versus placebo. CDR3 sequence: CASRIGLAPYNEQFF. DNA of the CDR3: TGTGCCAGCAGGATTGGACTAGCGCCCTACAATGAGCAGTTCTTC. Using reference TRBV2 and TRBJ2-1 for the parts outside the CDR3, the full variable domain is EPEVTQTPSHQVTQMGQEVILRCVPISNHLYFYWYRQILGQKVEFLVSFYNNEISEKSEIFDDQFSVERPDGSNFTLKIRSTKLEDSAMYFCASRIGLAPYNEQFFGPGTRLTVL.